The next 25 T cell receptor beta chains were all read from a single sample in a study of beta chain features in type 1 diabetes. Sequencing targeted expressed TCRB transcripts, as all isolated RNA had been reverse transcribed. Method: immunoSEQ multiplex PCR; TCRdb's copy keeps in-frame clones and lacks some. The sample has about 250,000 clones; around 14% are singletons. The sample comprised naive CD4+ T cells from blood. These receptors came from a woman aged 40 to 50 in good health.

V is TRBV25-1 and J is TRBJ2-3; D gene ambiguous. V lost 2 bases and J lost 3, with 6 bases in between. The germline V gene encodes CDR1 MGHDK and CDR2 SYGVNS. The CDR3 runs 13 residues. The CDR3 region has the DNA TGTGCCAGCAGTGAAGTTCAGACAGATACGCAGTATTTT. It specifies CASSEVQTDTQYF.

In this sample, this clone turned up a few times. This chain connects TRBV10-3 to TRBJ1-2; D possibly corresponds to TRBD1 (5 bases). The CDR3 covers 16 residues. V gave up 6 bases and J gave up 2 bases, with 19 bases separating them. Germline V gene sequence: CDR1 ENHRY, CDR2 SYGVKD. CDR3: CAIRVSPGGLNYGYTF. Written as DNA, the CDR3 is TGTGCCATCAGGGTCAGTCCCGGGGGGTTAAACTATGGCTACACCTTC.

The chain employs TRBV5-1 and TRBJ1-2; 7 nucleotides match TRBD1. J was trimmed by 7 bases and V by 4 bases; bases with no gene match: 10. The length of the CDR3 is 14 residues. CDR1 and CDR2 (germline): SGHRS, YFSETQ. The CDR3 protein is CASSQTGSTPGYTF. DNA of the CDR3: TGCGCCAGCAGCCAGACAGGGTCCACTCCTGGCTACACCTTC.

The chain combines TRBV19 with TRBJ2-7; 8 nucleotides align to TRBD2. Germline assignment: CDR1 LNHDA and CDR2 SQIVND (reference sequence). V lost 8 bases, J lost 3 bases, and 9 bases stayed unmatched. This CDR3 spans 14 amino acids. CDR3 DNA: TGTGCCAGTGCGGGGGGACACCTCCGCTACGAGCAGTACTTC. Its protein product is CASAGGHLRYEQYF. The full variable domain, completed using reference TRBV19 and TRBJ2-7, is DGGITQSPKYLFRKEGQNVTLSCEQNLNHDAMYWYRQDPGQGLRLIYYSQIVNDFQKGDIAEGYSVSREKKESFPLTVTSAQKNPTAFYLCASAGGHLRYEQYFGPGTRLTVT.

This clone appeared a few times. The chain employs TRBV29-1 and TRBJ1-1; no firm D call. Germline assignment: CDR1 SQVTM and CDR2 ANQGSEA. This CDR3 has 13 amino acids. With 7 bases removed from V and 4 bases from J, the gap between germline ends came to 16 bases. CDR3 residues: CSALGRLITEAFF. CDR3 bases: TGCAGCGCCCTAGGGAGGCTAATCACTGAAGCTTTCTTT.

This clone was detected a few times. The chain is built from TRBV2 and TRBJ2-3; D uncertain. The CDR3 is 12 residues long. Trimming stripped 5 bases from V and 0 bases from J, with 3 bases between. Per the germline V gene, CDR1 is SNHLY and CDR2 is FYNNEI. CDR3 bases: TGTGCCAGCAGTACTAGCACAGATACGCAGTATTTT. It is translated as CASSTSTDTQYF.

In this sample, this clone turned up a few times. CDR3: CASSLDRTGANYGYTF. For the CDR3, the DNA is TGTGCCAGCAGCTTAGACAGGACAGGAGCTAACTATGGCTACACCTTC. The V call is TRBV7-2, the J call TRBJ1-2; 7 bases are shared with TRBD1. The CDR3 length is 16 residues. CDR1 is SGHTA, CDR2 FQGNSA, per germline. V lost 1 base, J lost 0 bases, and 5 bases stayed unmatched.

CDR3 coding DNA: TGTGCCAGCAGTGGGAGTTATATGAACACTGAAGCTTTCTTT. Encoded protein: CASSGSYMNTEAFF. The rearrangement joins TRBV6-6 to TRBJ1-1; D gene uncertain. V was clipped by 5 bases and J by 0 bases, with 10 bases between them. Germline assignment: CDR1 MNHNY and CDR2 SVGAGI (reference sequence). This CDR3 contains 14 residues.

As for this clone: One junction end does not reproduce the germline sequence, and a read error may be involved. This chain connects TRBV28 to TRBJ1-4; a possible D gene is TRBD1 (5 bases). In germline, CDR1 is MDHEN, CDR2 SYDVKM. The CDR3 sequence is 12 residues long. CDR3 DNA sequence: TGTGCCAGCAGTTCGGGTGGGGCTAAAATAGTTTTT. It encodes CASSSGGAKIVF. The full variable domain, with the rest looked up from reference TRBV28 and TRBJ1-4, is DVKVTQSSRYLVKRTGEKVFLECVQDMDHENMFWYRQDPGLGLRLIYFSYDVKMKEKGDIPEGYSVSREKKERFSLILESASTNQTSMYLCASSSGGAKIVFGSGTQLSVL.

The chain is built from TRBV9 and TRBJ2-7; TRBD1 agrees at 9 bases. Germline values: CDR1 SGDLS, CDR2 YYNGEE. The CDR3 is made up of 15 amino acids. The ends lost 2 bases at V and 5 bases at J; junction bases unmatched: 8. The DNA of the CDR3 is TGTGCCAGCAGCGTCCACCAGGGACAGGGAGACGAGCAGTACTTC. Amino acids: CASSVHQGQGDEQYF. Full variable domain (remainder filled in from reference TRBV9 and TRBJ2-7): DSGVTQTPKHLITATGQRVTLRCSPRSGDLSVYWYQQSLDQGLQFLIQYYNGEERAKGNILERFSAQQFPDLHSELNLSSLELGDSALYFCASSVHQGQGDEQYFGPGTRLTVT.

This clone was found once. The chain joins TRBV6-6 to TRBJ1-2; TRBD1 matches at 7 bases. V shed 2 bases and J 4 bases; nucleotides not matched to a gene: 1. The CDR3 extends over 13 amino acids. In germline, CDR1 is MNHNY, CDR2 SVGAGI (reference sequence). The CDR3 bases are TGTGCCAGCAGTTACGACAGGGCCTATGGCTACACCTTC. Encoded protein: CASSYDRAYGYTF.

The V gene is TRBV28, the J gene TRBJ2-3; 8 bases agree with TRBD2. The CDR3 length is 14 residues. Unmatched junction bases numbered 5, after V lost 6 bases and J lost 3 bases. Looked up from germline, CDR1 is MDHEN and CDR2 is SYDVKM. CDR3: CASSAGGSTDTQYF. The CDR3 DNA reads as TGTGCCAGCAGCGCGGGGGGATCAACAGATACGCAGTATTTT.

In this sample, this clone turned up a few times. This rearrangement joins TRBV25-1 to TRBJ2-7; no clear D gene. Germline CDR1 reads MGHDK; CDR2 reads SYGVNS. The V gene lost 4 bases and the J gene lost 8 bases, with 12 bases spanning the gap. The CDR3 is made up of 12 amino acids. The chain's CDR3 is CASSGPDKQQYF. The CDR3 DNA reads as TGTGCCAGCAGTGGGCCCGACAAGCAGCAGTACTTC.

This clone was seen more than once but under ten times. The chain uses TRBV7-9 and TRBJ1-3; D not certain. CDR1 is SEHNR and CDR2 is FQNEAQ in the germline V gene (reference sequence). The length of the CDR3 is 16 residues. V was shortened by 5 bases and J by 0 bases, with 14 bases between the two germline ends. This CDR3 is CASSPWGGSSGNTIYF. The CDR3 region has the DNA TGTGCCAGCAGCCCCTGGGGAGGGTCCTCTGGAAACACCATATATTTT.

The CDR3 here is CASSLRARGGTEAFF. The CDR3 DNA reads TGTGCCAGCAGTCTGAGGGCGCGGGGAGGTACTGAAGCTTTCTTT. The chain employs TRBV27 and TRBJ1-1; D is unclear. The CDR3 has 15 amino acids. Germline-derived CDR1 and CDR2 are MNHEY and SMNVEV (reference sequence). V gave up 5 bases and J gave up 5 bases, with 18 bases separating them.

There are a few counts of this clone. This sequence joins TRBV27 and TRBJ2-7, with TRBD2 identical over 8 bases. The ends lost 3 bases at V and 2 bases at J; junction bases unmatched: 9. The CDR3 runs to 16 residues. The germline gives CDR1 MNHEY, CDR2 SMNVEV (reference sequence). CDR3 sequence reads: CASSFRGGVAAYEQYF. For the CDR3, the DNA is TGTGCCAGCAGTTTCCGGGGGGGCGTAGCGGCCTACGAGCAGTACTTC.

This clone was counted only a few times. V and J are TRBV29-1 and TRBJ1-2, with unresolved D. Between the trimmed V and J ends, which lost 0 bases and 8 bases, there was a span of 16 bases. Germline V gives CDR1 SQVTM, CDR2 ANQGSEA. This CDR3 is built from 14 residues. In DNA form, the CDR3 reads TGCAGCGTTGAAGATAGGAGGGCCGTAAGCGGCTACACCTTC. This sequence encodes CSVEDRRAVSGYTF.

V gene TRBV7-2 combines with J gene TRBJ2-7, with D perhaps TRBD2 (6 bases). Per the germline V gene, CDR1 is SGHTA and CDR2 is FQGNSA. Between the trimmed V and J ends, which lost 0 bases and 4 bases, there was a span of 16 bases. The CDR3 totals 16 residues. The CDR3 reads CASSLASSGGLYEQYF. CDR3 bases: TGTGCCAGCAGCTTAGCGTCGAGCGGAGGACTATACGAGCAGTACTTC. The whole variable domain, remainder taken from reference TRBV7-2 and TRBJ2-7, is GAGVSQSPSNKVTEKGKDVELRCDPISGHTALYWYRQSLGQGLEFLIYFQGNSAPDKSGLPSDRFSAERTGGSVSTLTIQRTQQEDSAVYLCASSLASSGGLYEQYFGPGTRLTVT.

The chain employs TRBV4-1 and TRBJ1-2, with 8 bases lining up with TRBD1. CDR3 length: 14 residues. CDR1 is MGHRA, CDR2 YSYEKL, per germline. The trim removed 0 bases at V and 5 bases at J, leaving 2 bases unmatched. CDR3 sequence: CASSQDTGGYGYTF. CDR3 bases: TGCGCCAGCAGCCAAGACACAGGGGGTTATGGCTACACCTTC.

The chain is built from TRBV9 and TRBJ1-6; D may be TRBD1 (5 bases). CDR1 SGDLS and CDR2 YYNGEE come from the germline V gene. Between the trimmed V and J ends, which lost 4 bases and 0 bases, there was a span of 17 bases. The CDR3 is 18 residues long. This chain's CDR3 is CASSPTEGGSSYNSPLHF. CDR3 nucleotides: TGTGCCAGCAGCCCGACAGAAGGCGGTAGCTCCTATAATTCACCCCTCCACTTT.

This clone came up a few times. The chain recombines TRBV19 with TRBJ2-1; the match to TRBD2 covers 14 bases. Germline assignment: CDR1 LNHDA and CDR2 SQIVND (reference sequence). This CDR3 region has 16 residues. V was clipped by 3 bases and J by 8 bases; unmatched bases: 6. The CDR3, as DNA: TGTGCCAGTAGTATGGCCGGGACTAGCGGGGGTCATGAGCAGTTCTTC. Translated: CASSMAGTSGGHEQFF.

This rearrangement joins TRBV5-1 to TRBJ2-2; a weak D match, TRBD1 (5 bases). Germline assignment: CDR1 SGHRS and CDR2 YFSETQ. V lost 0 bases to trimming and J lost 6 bases, with 9 bases between them. There are 14 residues in the CDR3. The CDR3 bases are TGCGCCAGCAGCTTGGGGGGCTGGGCCGGGGAGCTGTTTTTT. This translates into CASSLGGWAGELFF.

The chain carries TRBV27 and TRBJ2-6, with D possibly TRBD2 on 6 matching bases. The CDR3 has 16 amino acids. CDR1 and CDR2 (germline): MNHEY, SMNVEV (reference sequence). Deletions cut 4 bases from V and 2 bases from J, with 12 bases between. CDR3 in DNA: TGTGCCAGCAGTTCTTGGGGAGGCGCTGGGGCCAACGTCCTGACTTTC. Its translation: CASSSWGGAGANVLTF.

The rearrangement joins TRBV11-2 to TRBJ2-5; tentatively, D is TRBD2 (5 bases). The J call may be faulty, since TRBJ2-7 better matches the DNA end. The CDR3 sequence is 15 residues long. Germline V gene data show CDR1 as SGHAT and CDR2 as FQNNGV. CDR3: CASSPPGRARSEQYF. CDR3 coding DNA: TGTGCCAGCAGCCCGCCTGGGCGGGCACGGAGCGAGCAGTACTTC.

CDR3 nucleotide sequence: TGTGCCAGCTCACCGGGGAGAGGGTCCAACTATGGCTACACCTTC. This codes for CASSPGRGSNYGYTF. The rearrangement joins TRBV18 to TRBJ1-2, with no clear D. The germline V and J ends were trimmed by 3 bases and 2 bases, with 13 bases remaining between them. CDR1 and CDR2 (germline): KGHSH, LQKENI. The CDR3 totals 15 residues.